This TCR beta chain was profiled in a study of blood T cell repertoires in COVID-19 (dated by TCRdb to the early 2020s). About the full investigation: The collaborator samples originated in the United States, Italy and Spain and spanned the acute and convalescent phases of COVID-19. The material from the prospective study consisted of cDNA or gDNA derived from T cells, B-cell-depleted T cells, or PBMCs. Deeply sampled blood TCRbeta repertoires from subjects exposed to, actively infected with, or recovered from COVID-19 were included in the dataset. A freely available public database, intended as a resource for researchers studying the immune response to SARS-CoV-2, is where the repertoires were released. Samples were obtained from the ongoing ImmuneRACE study (first 160 participants) and from over 1,000 subjects provided by 6 global collaborators. Nearly every sample came with metadata listing a de-identified subject ID, COVID-19 status, age in years and sex. Where available, HLA class I and class II types were taken from metadata supplied by the sample provider and were not determined by assay-based typing.

Another Seattle source contributed samples from volunteer blood donors who had recovered from COVID-19. The collaborating institutions used their own protocols to collect whole blood in K2EDTA tubes. For TCRbeta analysis, collaborators shipped samples as frozen whole blood, isolated PBMCs, or DNA extracted from either of those sample types. Turning to this clone: Its antigen specificity is not known. The record has no base qualities; no much larger clone is one base away.

The CDR3, cysteine through phenylalanine, is 15 amino acids long. Only the CDR3 region is kept as DNA, spanning 45 bases read in frame from base 1. A distance of 14 bases separates the germline ends of V and J, which lose 5 bases and 3 bases respectively. In the germline V gene (reference sequence), CDR1 corresponds to LNHDA and CDR2 to SQIVND. What the authors observed across the whole study: Clinical and demographic metadata were provided uncurated, with the amount varying by source and participant.

TCRbeta CDR3 regions were amplified from genomic DNA using the immunoSEQ Assay, a bias-controlled multiplex PCR. In the original analysis: Within the assay, amplification of reference gene primers was used to estimate how many nucleated cells each sample contained. To quantify the absolute abundance of each unique TCRbeta CDR3 rearrangement, sequence reads were collapsed and filtered. For each sample, productive Simpson clonality was calculated as the square root of Simpson's diversity index over productive rearrangements. Held by TCRdb, this immuneACCESS table contains in-frame sequences only and omits some clones. Under half of the omission traces to an unresolved V gene where checked; the cause of the rest is unknown. The D gene and trimming were derived from the DNA, and the V and J assignments and clone size from that table. This sample is represented by 200,000 to 300,000 clones; approximately 86% of them were singletons. The ten largest clones capture approximately 7.9% of the sample.

The sequence joins TRBV19 to TRBJ1-5; TRBD1 could be the D gene, as 6 bases match. This receptor was identified in a man in his fifties or sixties who had recovered from COVID-19. Sequencing input: peripheral blood. DNA sequence: TGTGCCAGTAGTGCCTTCGACAGGCTCAATCAGCCCCAGCATTTT. Translated, this gives CASSAFDRLNQPQHF.